This note documents a single T cell receptor (beta chain) sequence. The data derive from a study of blood T cell repertoires in COVID-19. On the study more broadly: COVID-19 samples, acute and convalescent, were from the United States, Italy and Spain.

Germline V CDR1 and CDR2: GTSNPN, SVGIG (reference sequence). Trimming shortened V by 2 bases and J by 5 bases, and 14 bases separated the two germline ends. The CDR3 has 14 amino acids. Assay used: immunoSEQ multiplex PCR; TCRdb lists only in-frame clones, some missing. This table has around 310,000 clones, about 93% appearing once. The sequenced sample consisted of peripheral blood. J is TRBJ2-3 and V is TRBV30, with a weak D call TRBD2 (7 bases). This clonotype originated in a woman in her twenties or thirties with COVID-19, enrolled during active disease. The CDR3 DNA sequence: TGTGCCTGGAGTAACCGGGGGGCTAGAGATACGCAGTATTTT. Translated: CAWSNRGARDTQYF.